This T cell receptor beta chain is drawn from a study of early T cells in non-severe SARS-CoV-2 infection. Study-level background: The sequenced material was bulk RNA from unsorted whole blood, and its chains were unpaired.

TCRdb itself ran the 5' RACE reads through MiXCR, one entry per CDR3 protein. This sample yields around 80,000 distinct CDR3 sequences, of which roughly an eighth are seen a single time; roughly 1.4% belongs to the top ten. Trimming shortened V by 8 bases and J by 10 bases, and 12 bases separated the two germline ends. CDR3 length: 10 amino acids. Germline V gives CDR1 SNHLY, CDR2 FYNNEI. This clonotype has a handful of counts. Sequenced: whole blood. The V and J genes are TRBV2 and TRBJ2-7; D assignment may be TRBD1 or TRBD2 (6 bases each). This TCR came from an adult who was a healthcare worker with PCR-confirmed SARS-CoV-2 infection or an uninfected control (not recorded which). CDR3 region: CASEEGVQYF. The CDR3 DNA reads as TGTGCCAGCGAGGAGGGGGTACAGTACTTC. Full variable domain (missing parts from reference TRBV2 and TRBJ2-7): EPEVTQTPSHQVTQMGQEVILRCVPISNHLYFYWYRQILGQKVEFLVSFYNNEISEKSEIFDDQFSVERPDGSNFTLKIRSTKLEDSAMYFCASEEGVQYFGPGTRLTVT.